This is a list of T cell receptor beta chains from one sample in a study of T-cell memory formation after mild COVID-19. TCRdb called the 5' RACE reads again in MiXCR, with one record for every CDR3 protein. The sample records some 130,000 distinct CDR3 sequences, around a sixth being singletons. What was sequenced was PBMCs or a T cell subset sorted from them (not recorded which). Receptor source: an adult woman who had mild COVID-19 (a few samples of this study predate the infection). Cell type and time point are not known. CDR3s leave out the opening cysteine and the closing phenylalanine or tryptophan. Fields, in order: J gene, D gene, CDR3 length, V gene, CDR3 protein. A D gene is named only where the DNA matches it firmly.

TRBJ2-7 | TRBD1 | 13 | TRBV9 | ASSVGQGRSYEQY
TRBJ1-1 | . | 12 | TRBV24-1 | ATSESLGSTEAF
TRBJ2-7 | TRBD2 | 13 | TRBV29-1 | SVEAERDLSYEQY
TRBJ2-2 | TRBD1 | 12 | TRBV20-1 | SATRTGETGELF
TRBJ2-5 | TRBD2 | 12 | TRBV18 | ASSPGTRSETQY
TRBJ2-1 | . | 13 | TRBV5-1 | ASSLESGAVNEQF
TRBJ2-7 | . | 13 | TRBV3-1 | ASSQGEGFRLEQY
TRBJ2-1 | TRBD1 | 13 | TRBV7-6 | ASSLVGTGYNEQF
TRBJ2-7 | TRBD1 | 13 | TRBV6-5 | ASSYSGTGIYEQY
TRBJ1-1 | . | 12 | TRBV2 | ASSPIIGGTEAF
TRBJ2-7 | . | 10 | TRBV20-1 | SARDRHREQY
TRBJ1-1 | . | 14 | TRBV5-5 | ASSRPGRELDTEAF
TRBJ2-2 | . | 12 | TRBV24-1 | ATSDFTDTGELF
TRBJ2-2 | TRBD2 | 16 | TRBV5-5 | ASSFPLAGAGNTGELF
TRBJ1-1 | TRBD1 | 14 | TRBV12-3/TRBV12-4 | TSSLALGQGYTEAF
TRBJ1-1 | TRBD1 | 14 | TRBV4-3 | ASSQATGGLNTEAF
TRBJ1-2 | . | 11 | TRBV20-1 | SAGEGGGNGYT
TRBJ2-1 | . | 12 | TRBV19 | ASRPWVGDDEQF
TRBJ1-5 | TRBD1 | 12 | TRBV27 | ASSFGTENQPQH
TRBJ1-4 | TRBD1 | 13 | TRBV7-9 | ASSLSGDSNEKLF
TRBJ2-7 | TRBD2 | 14 | TRBV4-3 | ASSPKVTSGSYEQY
TRBJ2-1 | TRBD1 | 17 | TRBV7-8 | ASSFPGRGSLSSYNEQF
TRBJ2-5 | TRBD1 | 12 | TRBV5-1 | ASSGGQGQETQY